The clone carrying this TCR beta chain appeared a single time. Its target is unknown. PCR amplification relied on 60 Vbeta primers (plus 13 Jbeta primers). The assay was immunoSEQ multiplex PCR, and TCRdb's table has in-frame clones only and misses some. Among roughly 200,000 clones, around 77% were seen once, and the ten largest hold 1.5% to 2%. This sample is drawn from a study of cytomegalovirus exposure and HLA in healthy donors. Whole-study findings and limits: A later examination showed that TCR association rates differed by HLA locus, with DRB1 most and HLA-C fewest. The classifier, whose performance was assessed in both the original and validation cohorts, reportedly diagnosed cytomegalovirus status with high specificity and sensitivity. The study assumed roughly uniform donor sequencing depth for presence/absence analyses.

CDR3 length: 14 residues. Germline V gene sequence: CDR1 SEHNR, CDR2 FQNEAQ (reference sequence). Trimming removed 9 bases from V and 1 base from J, with 16 bases in between. This chain connects TRBV7-9 to TRBJ2-7, with TRBD2 as a possible D gene (5 bases). Sequencing was done on a sample of PBMCs. The sequence was obtained from a man aged 30 to 45 in good health and CMV-seronegative. The CDR3 region is CARDLLRVSYEQYF. DNA for the CDR3: TGTGCCAGGGACCTTCTGCGGGTATCCTACGAGCAGTACTTC.